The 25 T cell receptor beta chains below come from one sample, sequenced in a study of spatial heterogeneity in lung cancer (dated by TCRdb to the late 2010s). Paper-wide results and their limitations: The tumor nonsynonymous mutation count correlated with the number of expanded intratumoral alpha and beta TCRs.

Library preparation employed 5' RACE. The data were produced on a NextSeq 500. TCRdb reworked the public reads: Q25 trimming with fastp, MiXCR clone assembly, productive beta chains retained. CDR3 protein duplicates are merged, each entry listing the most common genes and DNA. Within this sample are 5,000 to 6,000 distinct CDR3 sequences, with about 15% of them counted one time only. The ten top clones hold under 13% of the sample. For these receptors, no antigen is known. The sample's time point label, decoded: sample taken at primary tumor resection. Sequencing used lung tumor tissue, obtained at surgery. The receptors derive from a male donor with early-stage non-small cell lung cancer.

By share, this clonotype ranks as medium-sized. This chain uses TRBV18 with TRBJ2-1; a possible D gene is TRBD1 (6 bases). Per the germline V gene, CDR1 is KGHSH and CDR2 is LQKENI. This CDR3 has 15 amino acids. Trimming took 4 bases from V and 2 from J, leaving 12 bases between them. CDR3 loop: CASSHRDKTYNEQFF. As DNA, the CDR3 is TGTGCCAGCTCACACCGGGACAAGACCTACAATGAGCAGTTCTTC.

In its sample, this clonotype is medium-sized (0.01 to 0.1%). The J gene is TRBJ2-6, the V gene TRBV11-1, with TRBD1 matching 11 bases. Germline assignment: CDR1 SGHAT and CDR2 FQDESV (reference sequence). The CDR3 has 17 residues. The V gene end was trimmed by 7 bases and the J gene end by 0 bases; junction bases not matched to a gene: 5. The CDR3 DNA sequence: TGTGCCAGCACCACCGGGACAGGGGGCTCTGGGGCCAACGTCCTGACTTTC. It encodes CASTTGTGGSGANVLTF.

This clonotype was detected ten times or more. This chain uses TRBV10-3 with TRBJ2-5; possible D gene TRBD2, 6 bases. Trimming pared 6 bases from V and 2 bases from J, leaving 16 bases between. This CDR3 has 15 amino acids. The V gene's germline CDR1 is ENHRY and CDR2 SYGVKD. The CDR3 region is CAISPGIAVQETQYF. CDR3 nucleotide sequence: TGTGCCATCAGCCCCGGGATAGCGGTGCAAGAGACCCAGTACTTC.

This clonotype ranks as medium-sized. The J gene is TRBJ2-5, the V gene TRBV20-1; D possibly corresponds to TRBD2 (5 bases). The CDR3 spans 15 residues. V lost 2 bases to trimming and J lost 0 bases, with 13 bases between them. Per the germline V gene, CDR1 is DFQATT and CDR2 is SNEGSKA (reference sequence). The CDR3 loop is CSARIGGLYQETQYF. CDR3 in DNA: TGCAGTGCTAGAATTGGCGGGCTGTACCAAGAGACCCAGTACTTC.

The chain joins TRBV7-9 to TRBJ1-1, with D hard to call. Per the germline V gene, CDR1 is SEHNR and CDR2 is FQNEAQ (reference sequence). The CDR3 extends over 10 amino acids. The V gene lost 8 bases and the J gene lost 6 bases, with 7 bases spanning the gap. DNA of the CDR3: TGTGCCAGCGCGGTCGCTGAAGCTTTCTTT. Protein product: CASAVAEAFF.

CDR3: CASRIPPPRPRSSSYNSPLHF. The CDR3 bases are TGTGCCAGCAGAATCCCTCCGCCTCGACCGAGGTCCAGCTCCTATAATTCACCCCTCCACTTT. The V and J genes are TRBV5-6 and TRBJ1-6; D is undetermined. V was trimmed by 5 bases and J by 0 bases, leaving 27 bases between them. This CDR3 spans 21 amino acids. Germline V gene lookup returns CDR1 SGHDT and CDR2 YYEEEE.

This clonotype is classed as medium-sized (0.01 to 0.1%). CDR3 sequence reads: CASSLQTSGSSEQFF. The CDR3 DNA reads as TGTGCCAGCAGCTTACAAACTAGCGGGAGTAGTGAGCAGTTCTTC. This rearrangement joins TRBV7-2 to TRBJ2-1; TRBD2 aligns across 11 bases. V lost 2 bases to trimming and J lost 9 bases; unmatched junction nucleotides: 6. The CDR3 has 15 amino acids. The germline CDR1 and CDR2 sequences are SGHTA and FQGNSA.

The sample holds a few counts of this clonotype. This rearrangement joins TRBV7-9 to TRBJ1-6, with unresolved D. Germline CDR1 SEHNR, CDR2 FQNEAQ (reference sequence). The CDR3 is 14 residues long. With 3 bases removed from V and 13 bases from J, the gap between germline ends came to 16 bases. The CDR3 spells CASSFSGRTDPLHF. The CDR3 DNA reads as TGTGCCAGCAGCTTTTCAGGCCGCACGGACCCCCTCCACTTT.

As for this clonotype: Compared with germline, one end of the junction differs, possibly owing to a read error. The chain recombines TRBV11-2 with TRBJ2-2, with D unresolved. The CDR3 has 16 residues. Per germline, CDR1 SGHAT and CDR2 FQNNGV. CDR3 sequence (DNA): TGTGCCAGAAGCTTAGTAGTCTGGGATAAAACCGGGGAGCTGTTTTTT. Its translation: CARSLVVWDKTGELFF. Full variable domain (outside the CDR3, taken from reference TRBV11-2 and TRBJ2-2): EAGVAQSPRYKIIEKRQSVAFWCNPISGHATLYWYQQILGQGPKLLIQFQNNGVVDDSQLPKDRFSAERLKGVDSTLKIQPAKLEDSAVYLCARSLVVWDKTGELFFGEGSRLTVL.

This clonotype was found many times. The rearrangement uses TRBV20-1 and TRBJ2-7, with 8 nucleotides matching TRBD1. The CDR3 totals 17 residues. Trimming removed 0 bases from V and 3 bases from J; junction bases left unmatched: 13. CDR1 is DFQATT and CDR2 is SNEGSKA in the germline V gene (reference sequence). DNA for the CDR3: TGCAGTGCTAGAGATCCTAGGGCCCAGGGGGCCCACTACGAGCAGTACTTC. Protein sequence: CSARDPRAQGAHYEQYF.

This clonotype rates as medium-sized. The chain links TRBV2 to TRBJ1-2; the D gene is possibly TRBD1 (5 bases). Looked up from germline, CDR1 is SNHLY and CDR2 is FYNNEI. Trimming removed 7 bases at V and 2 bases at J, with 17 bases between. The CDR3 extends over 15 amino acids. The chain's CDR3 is CASTIQSWGNYGYTF. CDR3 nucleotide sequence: TGTGCCAGCACTATTCAGTCTTGGGGCAACTATGGCTACACCTTC.

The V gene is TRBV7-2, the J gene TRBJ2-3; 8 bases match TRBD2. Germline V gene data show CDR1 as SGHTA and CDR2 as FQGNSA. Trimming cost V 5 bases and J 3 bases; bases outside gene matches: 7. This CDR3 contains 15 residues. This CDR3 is CASSNGGAGTDTQYF. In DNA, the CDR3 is TGTGCCAGCAGCAACGGGGGGGCCGGGACAGATACGCAGTATTTT. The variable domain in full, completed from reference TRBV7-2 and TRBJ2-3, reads GAGVSQSPSNKVTEKGKDVELRCDPISGHTALYWYRQSLGQGLEFLIYFQGNSAPDKSGLPSDRFSAERTGGSVSTLTIQRTQQEDSAVYLCASSNGGAGTDTQYFGPGTRLTVL.

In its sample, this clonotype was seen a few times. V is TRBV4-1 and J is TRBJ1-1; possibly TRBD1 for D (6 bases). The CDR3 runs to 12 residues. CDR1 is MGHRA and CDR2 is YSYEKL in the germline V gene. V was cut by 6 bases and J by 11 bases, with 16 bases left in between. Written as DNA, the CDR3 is TGCGCCAGCAGTCGATATACAGGGTTGGCTTTCTTT. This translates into CASSRYTGLAFF.

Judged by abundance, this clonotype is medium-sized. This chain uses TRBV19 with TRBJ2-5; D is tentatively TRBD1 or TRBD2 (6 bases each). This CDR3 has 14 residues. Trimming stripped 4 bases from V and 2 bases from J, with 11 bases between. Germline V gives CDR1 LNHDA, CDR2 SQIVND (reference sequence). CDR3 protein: CASSTGGPQETQYF. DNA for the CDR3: TGTGCCAGTAGTACCGGGGGCCCACAAGAGACCCAGTACTTC.

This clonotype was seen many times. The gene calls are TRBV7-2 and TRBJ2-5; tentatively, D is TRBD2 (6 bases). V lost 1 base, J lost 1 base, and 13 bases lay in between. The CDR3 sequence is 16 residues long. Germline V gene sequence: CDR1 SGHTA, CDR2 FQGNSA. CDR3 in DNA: TGTGCCAGCAGCTTAGAGTCAGGAGGGGCCCAAGAGACCCAGTACTTC. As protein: CASSLESGGAQETQYF.

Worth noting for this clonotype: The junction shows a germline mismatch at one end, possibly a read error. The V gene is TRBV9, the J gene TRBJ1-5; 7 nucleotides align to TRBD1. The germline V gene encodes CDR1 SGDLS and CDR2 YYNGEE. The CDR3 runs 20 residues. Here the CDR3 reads CASNVASKGANLGSNRPQHF. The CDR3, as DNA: TGTGCCAGCAACGTAGCTTCCAAGGGGGCGAATCTCGGTAGCAATCGGCCCCAGCATTTT.

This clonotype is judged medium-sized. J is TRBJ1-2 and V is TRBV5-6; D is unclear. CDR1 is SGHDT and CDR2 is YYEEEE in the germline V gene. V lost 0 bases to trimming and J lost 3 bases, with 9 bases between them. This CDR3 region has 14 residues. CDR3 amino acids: CASSLGLRDYGYTF. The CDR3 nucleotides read TGTGCCAGCAGCTTGGGACTGCGGGACTATGGCTACACCTTC.

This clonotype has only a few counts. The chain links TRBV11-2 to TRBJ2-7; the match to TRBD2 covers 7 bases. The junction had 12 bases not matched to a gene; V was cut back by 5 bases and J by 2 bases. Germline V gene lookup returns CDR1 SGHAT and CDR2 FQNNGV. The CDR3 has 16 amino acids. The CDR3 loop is CASSILAAGIPYEQYF. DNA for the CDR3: TGTGCCAGCAGCATCCTAGCGGCGGGAATCCCCTACGAGCAGTACTTC.

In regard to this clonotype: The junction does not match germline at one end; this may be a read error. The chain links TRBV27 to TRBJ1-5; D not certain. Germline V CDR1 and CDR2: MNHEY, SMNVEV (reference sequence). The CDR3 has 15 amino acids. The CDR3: CASSFLGDSDQPQHF. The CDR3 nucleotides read TGTGCCAGCAGTTTTCTTGGGGATAGCGATCAGCCCCAGCATTTT.

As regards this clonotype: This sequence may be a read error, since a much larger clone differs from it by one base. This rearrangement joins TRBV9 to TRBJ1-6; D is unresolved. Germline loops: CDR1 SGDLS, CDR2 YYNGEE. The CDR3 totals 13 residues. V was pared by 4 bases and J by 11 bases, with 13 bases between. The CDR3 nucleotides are TGTGCCAGCAGCACGGACCTTGGGGCACCCCTCCACTTT. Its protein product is CASSTDLGAPLHF. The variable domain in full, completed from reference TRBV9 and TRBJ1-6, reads DSGVTQTPKHLITATGQRVTLRCSPRSGDLSVYWYQQSLDQGLQFLIQYYNGEERAKGNILERFSAQQFPDLHSELNLSSLELGDSALYFCASSTDLGAPLHFGNGTRLTVT.

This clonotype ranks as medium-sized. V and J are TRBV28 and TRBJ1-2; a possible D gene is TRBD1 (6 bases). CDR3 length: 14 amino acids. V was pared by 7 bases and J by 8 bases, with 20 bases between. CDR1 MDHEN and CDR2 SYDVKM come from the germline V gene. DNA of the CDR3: TGTGCCAGCATTCAAGGGGACATAGCGCGGGGCTACACCTTC. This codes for CASIQGDIARGYTF.

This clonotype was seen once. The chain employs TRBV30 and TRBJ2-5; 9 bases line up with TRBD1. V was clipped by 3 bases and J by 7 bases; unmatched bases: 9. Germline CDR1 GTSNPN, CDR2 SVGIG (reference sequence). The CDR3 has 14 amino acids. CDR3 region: CAWRPGQGRGTQYF. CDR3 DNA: TGTGCCTGGAGACCGGGACAGGGAAGAGGGACCCAGTACTTC.

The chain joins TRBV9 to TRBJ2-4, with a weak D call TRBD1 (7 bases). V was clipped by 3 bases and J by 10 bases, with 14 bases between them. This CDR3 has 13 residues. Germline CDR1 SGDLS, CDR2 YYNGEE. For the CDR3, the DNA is TGTGCCAGCAGCGCTACAGGGGCGGGGATTCAGTACTTC. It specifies CASSATGAGIQYF.

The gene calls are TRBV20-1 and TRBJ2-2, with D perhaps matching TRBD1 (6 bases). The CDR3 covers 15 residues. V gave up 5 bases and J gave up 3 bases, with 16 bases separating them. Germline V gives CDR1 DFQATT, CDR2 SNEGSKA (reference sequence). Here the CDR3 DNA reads TGCAGTGCTGAGAAAGGGGGTTCGGACACCGGGGAGCTGTTTTTT. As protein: CSAEKGGSDTGELFF.

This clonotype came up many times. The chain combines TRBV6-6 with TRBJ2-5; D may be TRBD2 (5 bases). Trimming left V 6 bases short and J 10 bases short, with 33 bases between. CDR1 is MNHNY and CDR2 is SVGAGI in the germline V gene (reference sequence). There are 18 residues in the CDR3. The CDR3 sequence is CASSHPTGVIHLGRDQYF. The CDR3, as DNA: TGTGCCAGCAGCCACCCCACCGGCGTGATCCATCTTGGTCGGGACCAGTACTTC.